The 5 T cell receptor beta chains below come from one sample, sequenced in a study of persistence of HIV-infected CD4 T cells. Cells were stimulated with overlapping HIV-1 Gag 15-mer peptides. CD40L-negative CD69-negative CD45RO-high memory CD4+ T cells were sorted as populations depleted of antigen-responding cells. These receptors have no identified antigens. The immunoSEQ assay was version 4, run in survey mode. Using immunoSEQ multiplex PCR, the repertoire was profiled, and TCRdb retains in-frame clones only, with some absent. The sample includes 30,000 to 40,000 clones, 80% to 90% of them seen just once. The specimen comprised CD4+ T cells sorted from PBMCs after 18-hour stimulation, sampled from a patient who received antiretroviral therapy. Receptor source: an adult woman with HIV who was CMV-seropositive.

The chain couples TRBV20-1 to TRBJ1-2; 9 nucleotides line up with TRBD1. After removal of 3 bases from V and 4 bases from J, the junction contained 12 bases not matched to a gene. CDR1 and CDR2 from the germline V gene are DFQATT and SNEGSKA (reference sequence). This CDR3 contains 16 residues. The CDR3 spells CSASLGQGTLSYGYTF. The CDR3 DNA reads TGCAGTGCTAGTTTGGGACAGGGTACACTTAGCTATGGCTACACCTTC.

This clone was observed once. The chain employs TRBV5-1 and TRBJ1-5, with TRBD1 identical over 8 bases. The V gene's germline CDR1 is SGHRS and CDR2 YFSETQ. V trimming: 5 bases; J trimming: 4 bases; junction bases outside the gene matches: 8. The CDR3 extends over 15 amino acids. CDR3 in DNA: TGCGCCAGCAGAACCGGGACAGGAGAGAATCAGCCCCAGCATTTT. It specifies CASRTGTGENQPQHF. Complete variable domain (other parts from reference TRBV5-1 and TRBJ1-5): KAGVTQTPRYLIKTRGQQVTLSCSPISGHRSVSWYQQTPGQGLQFLFEYFSETQRNKGNFPGRFSGRQFSNSRSEMNVSTLELGDSALYLCASRTGTGENQPQHFGDGTRLSIL.

This chain joins TRBV12-3 or TRBV12-4 and TRBJ2-3, with 7 bases fitting TRBD1. This CDR3 has 13 residues. Trimming took 6 bases from V and 4 from J; bases not matched to a gene: 4. CDR3 sequence: CASRIQGPDTQYF. Here the CDR3 DNA reads TGTGCCAGCAGGATACAGGGGCCAGATACGCAGTATTTT.

CDR3 DNA: TGCGCCAGCAGCTTGACTAGCGGTGGGGTCTACCACGAGCAGTACTTC. It is translated as CASSLTSGGVYHEQYF. J is TRBJ2-7 and V is TRBV5-1; 8 bases are shared with TRBD2. The CDR3 contains 16 residues. The V gene's germline CDR1 is SGHRS and CDR2 YFSETQ. V trimming: 1 base; J trimming: 5 bases; junction bases outside the gene matches: 11.

The V and J genes are TRBV7-9 and TRBJ2-1; TRBD1 agrees at 9 bases. The V gene end was trimmed by 8 bases and the J gene end by 6 bases; junction bases not matched to a gene: 2. Germline CDR1 is SEHNR and CDR2 is FQNEAQ (reference sequence). The CDR3 length is 12 residues. CDR3 amino acids: CASATGGNEQFF. The CDR3 DNA sequence: TGTGCCAGCGCGACAGGGGGCAATGAGCAGTTCTTC.